This T cell receptor (beta chain) was captured by sequencing in a study of human T cells and chemical hapten exposure. About the research overall: TCR yields differed between samples (mainly from small differences in pooled library volume).

The sample holds many counts of this clonotype. Each CDR3 protein is one row after TCRdb ran MiXCR on the RACE reads. This sample has roughly 60,000 distinct CDR3 sequences, with 5.5% to 7.5% found just once. The time point here: pre-sensitization, week 0. Treatment: therapeutic diphenylcyclopropenone sensitization with weekly scalp DPC. CDR3 length: 11 amino acids. The germline V gene encodes CDR1 KGHSY and CDR2 FQNENV. V was trimmed by 4 bases and J by 12 bases, leaving 9 bases between them. V usage is TRBV16 and J usage is TRBJ2-2; D is ambiguous. The sequencing here drew on whole blood, taken in connection with sensitization to the hapten diphenylcyclopropenone (DPC). The sequence came from a woman aged 25 to 39 with alopecia areata. Some clones in this sample may be carry-over from other donors' samples. CDR3 in amino acids: CASSPQHQLFF. The CDR3 DNA reads as TGTGCCAGCAGCCCACAACATCAGCTGTTTTTT.